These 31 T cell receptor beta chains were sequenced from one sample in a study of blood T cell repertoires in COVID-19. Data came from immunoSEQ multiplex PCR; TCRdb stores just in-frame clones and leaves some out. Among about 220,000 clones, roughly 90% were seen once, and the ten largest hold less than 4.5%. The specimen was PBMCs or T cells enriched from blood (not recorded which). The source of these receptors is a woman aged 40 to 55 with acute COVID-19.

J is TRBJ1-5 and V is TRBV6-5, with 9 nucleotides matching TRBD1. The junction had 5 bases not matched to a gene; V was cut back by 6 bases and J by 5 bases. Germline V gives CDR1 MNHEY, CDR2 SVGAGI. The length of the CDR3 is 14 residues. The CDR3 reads CASRRDRAHQPQHF. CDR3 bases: TGTGCCAGCAGACGGGACAGGGCTCATCAGCCCCAGCATTTT.

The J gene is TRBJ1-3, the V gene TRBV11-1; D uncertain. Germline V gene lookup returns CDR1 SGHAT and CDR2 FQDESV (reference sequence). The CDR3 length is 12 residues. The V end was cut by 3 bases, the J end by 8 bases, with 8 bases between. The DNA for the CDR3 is TGTGCCAGCAGCTTCGGCGGGGACACCATATATTTT. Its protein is CASSFGGDTIYF.

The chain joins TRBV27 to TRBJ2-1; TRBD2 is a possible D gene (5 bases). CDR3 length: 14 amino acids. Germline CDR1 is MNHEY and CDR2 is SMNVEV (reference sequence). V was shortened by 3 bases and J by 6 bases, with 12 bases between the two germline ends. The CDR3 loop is CASSFAPGVNEQFF. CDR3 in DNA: TGTGCCAGCAGTTTTGCTCCCGGGGTCAATGAGCAGTTCTTC.

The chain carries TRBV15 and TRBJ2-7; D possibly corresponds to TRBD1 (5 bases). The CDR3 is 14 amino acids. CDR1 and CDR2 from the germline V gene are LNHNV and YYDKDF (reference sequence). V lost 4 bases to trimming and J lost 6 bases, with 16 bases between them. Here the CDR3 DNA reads TGTGCCACCAGCACTAGGGGCAACGAGATCGAGCAGTACTTC. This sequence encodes CATSTRGNEIEQYF. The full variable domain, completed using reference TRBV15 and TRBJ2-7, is DAMVIQNPRYQVTQFGKPVTLSCSQTLNHNVMYWYQQKSSQAPKLLFHYYDKDFNNEADTPDNFQSRRPNTSFCFLDIRSPGLGDTAMYLCATSTRGNEIEQYFGPGTRLTVT.

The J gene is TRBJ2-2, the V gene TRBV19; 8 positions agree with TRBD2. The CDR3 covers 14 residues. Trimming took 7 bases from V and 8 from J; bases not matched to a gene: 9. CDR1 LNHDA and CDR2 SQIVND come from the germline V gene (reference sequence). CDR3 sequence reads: CASTPRGGFGELFF. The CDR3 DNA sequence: TGTGCCAGTACCCCCCGGGGGGGTTTTGGGGAGCTGTTTTTT.

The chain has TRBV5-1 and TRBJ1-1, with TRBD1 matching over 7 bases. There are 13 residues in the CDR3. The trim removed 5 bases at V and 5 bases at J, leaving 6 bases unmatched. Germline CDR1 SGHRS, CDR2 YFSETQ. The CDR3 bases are TGCGCCAGCAGTCAGCAGGGGGGAACTGAAGCTTTCTTT. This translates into CASSQQGGTEAFF.

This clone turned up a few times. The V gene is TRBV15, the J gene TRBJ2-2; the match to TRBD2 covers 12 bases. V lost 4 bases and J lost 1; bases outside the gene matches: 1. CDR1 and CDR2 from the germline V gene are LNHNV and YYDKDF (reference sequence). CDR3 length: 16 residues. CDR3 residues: CATSMTSGGNTGELFF. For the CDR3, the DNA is TGTGCCACCAGCATGACTAGCGGGGGGAACACCGGGGAGCTGTTTTTT.

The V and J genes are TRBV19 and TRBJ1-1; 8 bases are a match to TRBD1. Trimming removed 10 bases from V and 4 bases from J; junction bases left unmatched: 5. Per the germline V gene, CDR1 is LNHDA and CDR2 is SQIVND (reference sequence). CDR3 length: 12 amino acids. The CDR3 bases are TGTGCCACCCAGACAGGGGTCACTGAAGCTTTCTTT. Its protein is CATQTGVTEAFF.

CDR3 nucleotide sequence: TGTGCCAGTAGCCCCGGGGGTAGGCCTAACTATGGCTACACCTTC. Amino acid sequence: CASSPGGRPNYGYTF. The J gene is TRBJ1-2, the V gene TRBV19; a weak D match, TRBD1 (5 bases). The length of the CDR3 is 15 residues. Trimming removed 6 bases at V and 0 bases at J, with 14 bases between. CDR1 and CDR2 (germline): LNHDA, SQIVND (reference sequence).

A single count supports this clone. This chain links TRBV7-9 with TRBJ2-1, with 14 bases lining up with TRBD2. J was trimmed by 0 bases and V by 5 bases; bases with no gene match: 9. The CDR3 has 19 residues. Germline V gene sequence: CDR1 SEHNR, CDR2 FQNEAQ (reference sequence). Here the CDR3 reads CASSHPTSGGANSYNEQFF. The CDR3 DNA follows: TGTGCCAGCAGCCATCCGACTAGCGGGGGGGCCAACTCCTACAATGAGCAGTTCTTC.

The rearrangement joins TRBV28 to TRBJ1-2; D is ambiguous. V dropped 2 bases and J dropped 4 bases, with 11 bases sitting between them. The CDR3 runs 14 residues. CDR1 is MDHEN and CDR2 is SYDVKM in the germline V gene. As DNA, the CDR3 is TGTGCCAGCAGTTTAAAGTCCCGAGTCTATGGCTACACCTTC. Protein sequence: CASSLKSRVYGYTF.

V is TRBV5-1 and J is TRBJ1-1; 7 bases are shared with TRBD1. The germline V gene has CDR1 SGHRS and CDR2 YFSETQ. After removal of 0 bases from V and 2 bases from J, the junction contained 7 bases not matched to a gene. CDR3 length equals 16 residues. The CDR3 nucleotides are TGCGCCAGCAGCTTGGTTTTAGGGACAGTCAACACTGAAGCTTTCTTT. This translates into CASSLVLGTVNTEAFF. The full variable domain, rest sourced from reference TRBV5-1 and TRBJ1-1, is KAGVTQTPRYLIKTRGQQVTLSCSPISGHRSVSWYQQTPGQGLQFLFEYFSETQRNKGNFPGRFSGRQFSNSRSEMNVSTLELGDSALYLCASSLVLGTVNTEAFFGQGTRLTVV.

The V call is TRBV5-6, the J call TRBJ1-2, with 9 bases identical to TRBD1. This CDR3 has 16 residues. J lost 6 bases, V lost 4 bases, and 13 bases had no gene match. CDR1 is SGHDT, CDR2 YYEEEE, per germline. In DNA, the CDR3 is TGTGCCAGCAGCCCAATTTCCGGGACAGGGTCTCATGGCTACACCTTC. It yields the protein CASSPISGTGSHGYTF.

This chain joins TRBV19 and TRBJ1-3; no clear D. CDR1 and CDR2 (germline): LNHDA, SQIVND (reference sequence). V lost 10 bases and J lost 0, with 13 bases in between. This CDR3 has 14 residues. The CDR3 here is CATRTSRSGNTIYF. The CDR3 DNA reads TGTGCCACCCGGACTTCCCGCTCTGGAAACACCATATATTTT.

CDR3 loop: CAISEGTGMVNTEAFF. CDR3 in DNA: TGTGCCATCAGTGAGGGGACAGGGATGGTAAACACTGAAGCTTTCTTT. The rearrangement joins TRBV10-3 to TRBJ1-1; TRBD1 aligns across 9 bases. The CDR3 consists of 16 residues. Losses at the gene ends were 2 bases for V and 2 bases for J; bases not matched to a gene: 6. Germline V gene data show CDR1 as ENHRY and CDR2 as SYGVKD.

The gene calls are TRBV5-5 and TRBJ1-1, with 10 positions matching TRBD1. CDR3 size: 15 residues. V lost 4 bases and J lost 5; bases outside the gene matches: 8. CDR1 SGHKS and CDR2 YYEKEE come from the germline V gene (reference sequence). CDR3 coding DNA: TGTGCCAGCAGCGGGAGGGACAGGGGAGGGACTGAAGCTTTCTTT. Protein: CASSGRDRGGTEAFF.

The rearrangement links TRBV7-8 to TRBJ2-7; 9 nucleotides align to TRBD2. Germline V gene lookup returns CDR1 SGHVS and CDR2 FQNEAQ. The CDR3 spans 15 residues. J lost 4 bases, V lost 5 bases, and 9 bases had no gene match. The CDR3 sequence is CASSLGSGGDYEQYF. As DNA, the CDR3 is TGTGCCAGCAGCCTTGGTAGCGGGGGTGATTACGAGCAGTACTTC.

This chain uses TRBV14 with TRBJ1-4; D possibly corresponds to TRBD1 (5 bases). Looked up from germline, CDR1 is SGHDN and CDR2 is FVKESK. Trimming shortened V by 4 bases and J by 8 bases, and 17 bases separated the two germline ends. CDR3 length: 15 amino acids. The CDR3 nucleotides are TGTGCCAGCAGCCGGGTTGGAAGGAGGGACGAAAAACTGTTTTTT. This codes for CASSRVGRRDEKLFF.

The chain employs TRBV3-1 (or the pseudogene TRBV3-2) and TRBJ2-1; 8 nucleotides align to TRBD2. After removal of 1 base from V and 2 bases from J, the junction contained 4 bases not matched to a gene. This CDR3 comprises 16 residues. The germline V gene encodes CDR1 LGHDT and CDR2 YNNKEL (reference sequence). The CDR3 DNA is TGTGCCAGCAGCCAAGCAATAGCGGGGCCCTACAATGAGCAGTTCTTC. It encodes CASSQAIAGPYNEQFF.

The CDR3 region has the DNA TGTGCCAGCAGCTCAGAACAGGGAAGTGTTGGTGGTGAGCAGTTCTTC. Protein: CASSSEQGSVGGEQFF. The chain recombines TRBV11-1 with TRBJ2-1; D possibly corresponds to TRBD1 (6 bases). The CDR3 has 16 amino acids. V was trimmed by 4 bases and J by 9 bases, leaving 22 bases between them. In germline, CDR1 is SGHAT, CDR2 FQDESV (reference sequence).

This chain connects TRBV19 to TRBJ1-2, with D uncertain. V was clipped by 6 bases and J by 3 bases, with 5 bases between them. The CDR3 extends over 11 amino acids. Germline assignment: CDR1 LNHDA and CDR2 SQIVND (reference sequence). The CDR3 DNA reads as TGTGCCAGTAGCAGTGACTATGGCTACACCTTC. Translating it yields CASSSDYGYTF. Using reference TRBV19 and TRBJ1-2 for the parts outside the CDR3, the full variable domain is DGGITQSPKYLFRKEGQNVTLSCEQNLNHDAMYWYRQDPGQGLRLIYYSQIVNDFQKGDIAEGYSVSREKKESFPLTVTSAQKNPTAFYLCASSSDYGYTFGSGTRLTVV.

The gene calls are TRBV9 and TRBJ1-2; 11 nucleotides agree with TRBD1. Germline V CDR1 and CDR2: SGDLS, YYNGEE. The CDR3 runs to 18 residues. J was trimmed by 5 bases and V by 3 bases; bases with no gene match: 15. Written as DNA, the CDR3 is TGTGCCAGCAGCGCCGGACAGGGGGCCCCAACCCGGGAATATGGCTACACCTTC. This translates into CASSAGQGAPTREYGYTF. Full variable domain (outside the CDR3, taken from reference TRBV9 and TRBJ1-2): DSGVTQTPKHLITATGQRVTLRCSPRSGDLSVYWYQQSLDQGLQFLIQYYNGEERAKGNILERFSAQQFPDLHSELNLSSLELGDSALYFCASSAGQGAPTREYGYTFGSGTRLTVV.

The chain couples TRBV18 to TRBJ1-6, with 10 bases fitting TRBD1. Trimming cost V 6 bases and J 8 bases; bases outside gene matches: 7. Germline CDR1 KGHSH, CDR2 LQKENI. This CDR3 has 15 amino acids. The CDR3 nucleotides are TGTGCCAGCTCCAGACAGGGGGCGCGGGATTCACCCCTCCACTTT. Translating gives CASSRQGARDSPLHF.

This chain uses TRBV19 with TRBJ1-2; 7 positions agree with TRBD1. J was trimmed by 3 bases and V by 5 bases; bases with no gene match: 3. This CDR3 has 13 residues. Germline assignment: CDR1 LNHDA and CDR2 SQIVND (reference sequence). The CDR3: CASSSDRYYGYTF. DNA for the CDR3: TGTGCCAGTAGTTCGGACAGGTACTATGGCTACACCTTC.

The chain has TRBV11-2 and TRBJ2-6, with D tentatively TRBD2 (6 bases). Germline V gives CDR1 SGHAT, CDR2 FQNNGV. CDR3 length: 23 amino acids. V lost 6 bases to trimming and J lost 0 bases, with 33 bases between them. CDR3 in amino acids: CASSVTSGVSGTTRFSGANVLTF. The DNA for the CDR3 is TGTGCCAGCAGTGTCACCTCGGGGGTTTCAGGGACCACGCGATTCTCTGGGGCCAACGTCCTGACTTTC. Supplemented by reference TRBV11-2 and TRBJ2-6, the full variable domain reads EAGVAQSPRYKIIEKRQSVAFWCNPISGHATLYWYQQILGQGPKLLIQFQNNGVVDDSQLPKDRFSAERLKGVDSTLKIQPAKLEDSAVYLCASSVTSGVSGTTRFSGANVLTFGAGSRLTVL.

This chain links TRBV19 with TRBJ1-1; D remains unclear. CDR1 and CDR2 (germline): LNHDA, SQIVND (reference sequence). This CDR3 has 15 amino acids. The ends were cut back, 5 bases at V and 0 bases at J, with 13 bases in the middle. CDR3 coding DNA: TGTGCCAGTAGTCCCCGGGAGGCTCTGAACACTGAAGCTTTCTTT. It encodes CASSPREALNTEAFF.

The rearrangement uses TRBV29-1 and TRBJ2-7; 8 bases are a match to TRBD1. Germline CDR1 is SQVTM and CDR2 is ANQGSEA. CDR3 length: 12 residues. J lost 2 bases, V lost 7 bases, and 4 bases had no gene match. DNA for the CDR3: TGCAGCGCCCTACAGGGGGCCTACGAGCAGTACTTC. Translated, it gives CSALQGAYEQYF.

The chain's CDR3 is CASSGEQSSYNSPLHF. In DNA form, the CDR3 reads TGTGCCAGCAGCGGGGAGCAGAGCTCCTATAATTCACCCCTCCACTTT. V and J are TRBV3-1 (or the pseudogene TRBV3-2) and TRBJ1-6; D is undetermined. The CDR3 is 16 residues long. CDR1 is LGHDT and CDR2 is YNNKEL in the germline V gene (reference sequence). V shed 5 bases and J shed 0 bases, with 11 bases lying between them.

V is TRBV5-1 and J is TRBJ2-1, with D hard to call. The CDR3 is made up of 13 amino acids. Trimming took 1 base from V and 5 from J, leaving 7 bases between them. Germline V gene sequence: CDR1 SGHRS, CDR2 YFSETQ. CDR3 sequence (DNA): TGCGCCAGCAGCTTGAAGCTAGACAATGAGCAGTTCTTC. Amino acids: CASSLKLDNEQFF.

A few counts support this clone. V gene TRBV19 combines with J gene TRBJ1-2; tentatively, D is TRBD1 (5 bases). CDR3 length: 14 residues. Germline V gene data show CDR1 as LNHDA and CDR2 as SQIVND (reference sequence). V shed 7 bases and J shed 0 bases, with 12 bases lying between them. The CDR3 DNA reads TGTGCCAGTAACCCGACAGTTTCTAACTATGGCTACACCTTC. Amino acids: CASNPTVSNYGYTF.

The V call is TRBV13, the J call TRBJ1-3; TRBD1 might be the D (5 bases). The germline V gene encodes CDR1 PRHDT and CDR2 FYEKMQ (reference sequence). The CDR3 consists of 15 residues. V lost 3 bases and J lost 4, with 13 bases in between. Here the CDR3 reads CASSLGLGSGNTIYF. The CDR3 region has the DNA TGTGCCAGCAGCTTGGGGCTTGGCTCCGGAAACACCATATATTTT.